This T cell receptor beta chain derives from a study of blood T cells in healthy people across ages (dated by TCRdb to the mid-2010s). For context, the study as a whole: In model experiments, roughly one uniquely barcoded TCR beta cDNA molecule per two T cells was captured by template switching. Using deep sequencing normalized with unique cDNA molecular identifiers, the study measured how TCR beta repertoire diversity changes with age. The donors were divided into four age groups: young (average approximately 15 years), middle-aged (about 40), aged (approximately 64) and long-lived (82). To avoid experimental bias, donors of different ages were distributed randomly across sequencing lanes. Two additional independent replicas of 1 million unique cDNA reads from the same blood draw were analyzed for two donors (one aged 18 to 29 and one aged 80 or older).

Systemically healthy Caucasian individuals from Russia, approximately 39 in total and aged roughly 6 to 100 years, were included as donors. Each donor gave 8 to 10 milliliters of peripheral blood, drawn into EDTA-treated Vacutainer tubes. Ficoll-Paque density-gradient centrifugation was used to isolate PBMCs, with at least 7 million per sample. Total RNA was extracted from PBMCs with Trizol reagent, with at least 6 micrograms obtained per sample. The percentages of naive CD45RAhigh/CD27high T cells were determined by flow cytometry on a PBMC aliquot from every donor. This clonotype has a handful of counts. Its binding antigen is unknown. No per-base quality is available; no much larger clone lies one base away. What the study reported, not specific to this receptor: The percentage of naive T cells measured by flow cytometry correlated strongly with observed TCR beta diversity. Observed TCR beta diversity per million T cells fell roughly linearly with age, and a significant reduction was already apparent by age about 38. Compared with the aged group, the long-lived group had more naive CD4+ T cells, fewer expanded clones and increased TCR diversity, suggesting age selection. Because the CMV infection status of the donors was unknown, age-related changes in expanded clonotypes may potentially have been confounded. Estimates of total diversity based on one million sequenced T cells were considered lower bounds and underestimates. Since profiling was done on bulk unsorted PBMCs, naive and antigen-experienced compartments could not be conclusively compared.

The germline V gene encodes CDR1 LNHNV and CDR2 YYDKDF (reference sequence). The CDR3, from cysteine to phenylalanine, totals 14 residues. The read is trimmed to its CDR3 DNA, 42 bases read in frame from base 1. Trimming costs V 1 base and J 9 bases, and their ends lie 13 bases apart. Library method: 5' RACE. A second roughly 6 to 12 cycle PCR used a sample-barcoded 5' primer and a J-beta primer mix. A template-switch 5' adaptor carrying 12 random nucleotides introduced a unique molecular identifier onto each TCR beta cDNA molecule. Each sample yielded at least 2.5 million CDR3-containing paired-end reads. First-strand cDNA synthesis was performed from all RNA using the Mint cDNA synthesis kit, with priming by a TRBC-specific oligonucleotide. After uracil-DNA glycosylase treatment, a first 18-cycle PCR used universal primers M1SS and BC2_uni_R on all cDNA. The original methods were these. For normalization, 1 million high-quality reads, each with a distinct molecular identifier, were randomly selected from each sample. Instead of being binned into consensus sequences, reads that shared molecular identifiers were thrown out. MiTCR, run with a Q25 quality threshold and the strictest error-elimination algorithm, handled CDR3 identification, clonotype clustering and error correction. A nonparametric unseen species model with Euler transformation was used to estimate lower-bound total TCR beta diversity. The raw public data were reprocessed by TCRdb itself: fastp quality trimming at Q25, MiXCR clonotype calling, in-frame beta chains only. Under each unique CDR3 protein, matching rows form one entry showing the most common genes and DNA. The V and J calls come from TCRdb's annotation, not from the publication. The sample table shows approximately 2,000,000 distinct CDR3 sequences, and around 42% are seen once. Jointly, the top ten make up around 23% of the sample.

The TCR sequence derives from a human donor in good health. The sequence is built from TRBV15 and TRBJ2-4; TRBD2 is a possible D gene, resting on 7 matching bases. The sequenced sample consisted of blood. The CDR3 has the sequence CATSRVVGGVIQYF. Here is the DNA: TGTGCCACCAGCAGAGTAGTAGGGGGGGTCATTCAGTACTTC.